Reported below is one T cell receptor beta chain. This clonotype was detected a few times. The target of this receptor is not known. Base quality data are lacking; no much larger clone is found one base away. This entry comes from a study of identical twins (dated by TCRdb to 2016 to 2017). Regarding the research as a whole: To test whether fetal clonotypes persist, the study used deep sequencing on TCR alpha and beta repertoires from monozygotic twins, unrelated adults of various ages, and cord blood. To rule out contamination, the twin experiments were replicated at different times with different library preparation protocols. Study-wide conclusions, independent of this receptor: Invariant T cells such as MAIT and iNKT could partly confound zero-insertion analyses, though diverse VJ usage argued against this for most clonotypes. Because the same donors could not be followed over many years, the conclusions relied on cross-sectional statistical analysis. A weaker excess of twin sharing was found in beta out-of-frame sequences because the signal-to-noise ratio was lowered by fewer shared sequences. Compared with coincidental sharing between unrelated individuals, out-of-frame TCR alpha sequences shared between twins showed an excess of sequences with low generation probability. In monozygotic twins, recombination models systematically underestimated out-of-frame TCR alpha sharing, but the models matched the sharing seen between unrelated individuals. Fewer insertions were carried by abundant cord blood beta clonotypes; a weaker similar trend was observed in young adult naive repertoires, while no such trend was observed in memory repertoires.

The CDR3 spans 14 residues, from the cysteine through the phenylalanine. The CDR3 DNA has 42 bases and is translated from base 1. The V end loses 3 bases and the J end loses 5 bases, and a stretch of 11 bases separates them. Via the germline V gene (reference sequence), CDR1 is LGHDT and CDR2 YNNKEL. The protocol used for the library was 5' RACE. Sequenced on an Illumina HiSeq 2000. A universal primer binding site was introduced by template switching, and a unique molecular identifier was present in the final cDNA, enabling accurate counting of TCR cDNA molecules. Specific primers in the conserved constant-segment region were used to synthesize first-strand cDNA for TCR alpha and beta chains. Each cDNA library was double barcoded, with a SMART-Mk sample barcode plus Illumina barcodes, to control for contamination. TruSeq adapter sequences, together with Illumina sample barcodes, were added in two successive PCR steps. The TCR alpha and beta cDNA libraries were sequenced on the Illumina HiSeq platform using custom primers. Turning to the authors' computational methods: MiGEC processed the raw reads to extract unique molecular identifiers, while MiXCR was used to determine the CDR3 positions. Recombination models were inferred per individual with the repgenHMM and IGoR tools using an EM algorithm. Shared clonotype analysis was performed with the tcR package in R, normalizing sharing by the product of cloneset sizes. To study raw recombination without the effects of thymic and clonal selection, out-of-frame nonproductive sequences were analyzed. TCRdb reworked the public reads: Q25 trimming with fastp, MiXCR clone assembly, productive beta chains retained. Identical CDR3 proteins give one entry, which carries the most common genes and DNA. TCRdb, not the original authors, processed these V and J calls. The sample table shows roughly 260,000 distinct CDR3 sequences, and 11% to 15% are seen once. The top ten clonotypes cover about 9% of the sample.

Every donor in the study was a healthy Caucasian. Using Miltenyi CD45RO+ enrichment and human naive T-cell isolation kits, memory (CD45RO+) and naive T cells were isolated from PBMC. Sequencing used memory (CD45RO+) T cells sorted from blood. This sample's cell subset or site label indicates: CD45RO+ enriched T cells. The sequence derives from a woman aged 18-29 years in good health. The chain links TRBV3-1 with TRBJ2-4; the D element could tentatively be TRBD1 or TRBD2, as 5 bases agree for each. The CDR3 reads as follows: CASSQRDGENIQYF. The DNA sequence reads TGTGCCAGCAGCCAGAGGGACGGGGAAAACATTCAGTACTTC.